This TCR beta chain was sequenced for a study of long-term antiretroviral therapy in people with HIV. Study observations and caveats: Clones showing expansion before ART dominated the repertoire at all time points.

There were roughly 0.9-11 million cryopreserved PBMC in the samples before DNA extraction. Running of the v3.0 immunoSEQ assay took place at survey level. The repertoire was sequenced with immunoSEQ multiplex PCR; TCRdb's copy has only in-frame clones and lacks some. In the table there are about 7,100 clones, around four fifths of which are singletons. This clone is large within its sample. As yet, its antigen is unknown. The CDR3 totals 17 residues. Trimming stripped 6 bases from V and 5 bases from J, with 28 bases between. Looked up from germline, CDR1 is GTSNPN and CDR2 is SVGIG (reference sequence).

The TCR was taken from a man aged 35-49 years with HIV. Here the sequenced sample was unsorted PBMCs, taken 1.1 years after starting antiretroviral therapy. The rearrangement links TRBV30 to TRBJ1-2; possibly TRBD1 for D (6 bases). The CDR3, as DNA: TGTGCCTGCTATGTTCTTAGCGGACAGAGCGAGGTGTATGGCTACACCTTC. Its translation: CACYVLSGQSEVYGYTF.